Below, 2 T cell receptor beta chains from the same sample are listed, as sequenced in a study of sequential checkpoint blockade in melanoma. Using immunoSEQ multiplex PCR, the repertoire was profiled, and TCRdb retains in-frame clones only, with some absent. The repertoire includes fewer than 15,000 clones, around 67% of them detected once, and about a sixth sits in the top ten. As to treatment: randomized to nivolumab then ipilimumab (arm A) or the reverse (arm B). This specimen consisted of CD8+ T cells sorted from blood (inferred from file names), obtained from a patient given nivolumab and ipilimumab in sequence. The receptors stem from a human donor with melanoma.

The chain links TRBV5-4 to TRBJ2-7; 9 nucleotides align to TRBD2. The CDR3 spans 12 residues. Germline V CDR1 and CDR2: SGHNT, YYREEE (reference sequence). The V segment lost 4 bases and the J segment 4 bases; nucleotides outside the gene matches: 0. The CDR3 region is CASSTSGYEQYF. For the CDR3, the DNA is TGTGCCAGCAGCACTAGCGGGTACGAGCAGTACTTC.

The chain employs TRBV13 and TRBJ2-1, with unresolved D. The CDR3 extends over 13 amino acids. Germline CDR1 reads PRHDT; CDR2 reads FYEKMQ (reference sequence). V gave up 0 bases and J gave up 8 bases, with 8 bases separating them. CDR3 in amino acids: CASSLGELDEQFF. The CDR3 region has the DNA TGTGCCAGCAGCTTAGGGGAGCTCGATGAGCAGTTCTTC.